The 12 T cell receptor beta chains presented below share a single source sample, sequenced in a study of OX40 agonist ivuxolimab in advanced cancers. Some clones are missing from TCRdb's copy, which holds only in-frame ones; the method was immunoSEQ multiplex PCR. The sample shows tens of thousands of clones, roughly 90% of them seen only once. The sample in question was CD4+ or CD8+ T cells sorted from blood, obtained in a trial of the OX40 agonist ivuxolimab. These receptors originate from an adult with an advanced solid tumor such as melanoma, head and neck, liver or kidney cancer.

The CDR3 region has the DNA TGCGCCAGCAGCCAAGACGGGGCAGGGTCTAAGGGGTCCCAGCATTTT. This codes for CASSQDGAGSKGSQHF. This rearrangement joins TRBV4-1 to TRBJ1-5, with D maybe TRBD1 (5 bases). V gave up 0 bases and J gave up 11 bases, with 20 bases separating them. The CDR3 contains 16 residues. CDR1 and CDR2 (germline): MGHRA, YSYEKL.

V and J are TRBV27 and TRBJ2-6; D is undetermined. The CDR3 is made up of 16 amino acids. Germline values: CDR1 MNHEY, CDR2 SMNVEV (reference sequence). The V end lost 6 bases, the J end lost 0 bases, and 12 bases lay between the germline ends. The CDR3 DNA reads TGTGCCAGCAGCCTCGAGCGCCACTCTGGGGCCAACGTCCTGACTTTC. It is translated as CASSLERHSGANVLTF.

This clone was seen once. The chain joins TRBV5-1 to TRBJ1-1, with D tentatively TRBD1 (5 bases). Germline CDR1 is SGHRS and CDR2 is YFSETQ. Trimming shortened V by 2 bases and J by 5 bases, and 16 bases separated the two germline ends. The CDR3 totals 15 residues. The CDR3 DNA is TGCGCCAGCAGCTTCTTAAGGGGTCATGGGACTGAAGCTTTCTTT. Translating it yields CASSFLRGHGTEAFF.

The chain couples TRBV5-5 to TRBJ1-1; D not resolved. CDR1 and CDR2 from the germline V gene are SGHKS and YYEKEE (reference sequence). Trimming took 0 bases from V and 1 from J, leaving 13 bases between them. The CDR3 has 16 amino acids. The CDR3 sequence is CASSLGPWAENTEAFF. The CDR3 DNA is TGTGCCAGCAGCTTGGGCCCCTGGGCAGAGAACACTGAAGCTTTCTTT.

The chain employs TRBV5-5 and TRBJ1-5; D might be TRBD1 (5 bases). The germline V and J ends were trimmed by 2 bases and 2 bases, with 17 bases remaining between them. The length of the CDR3 is 17 residues. Germline V CDR1 and CDR2: SGHKS, YYEKEE (reference sequence). The DNA of the CDR3 is TGTGCCAGCAGCTTATCATGGGACGCCGGTGGCAATCAGCCCCAGCATTTT. Translating it yields CASSLSWDAGGNQPQHF.

The V call is TRBV19, the J call TRBJ2-3; a weak D match, TRBD1 (5 bases). The V end lost 7 bases, the J end lost 4 bases, and 12 bases lay between the germline ends. The CDR3 is made up of 13 amino acids. CDR1 and CDR2 from the germline V gene are LNHDA and SQIVND (reference sequence). CDR3 sequence reads: CASNGQGADTQYF. CDR3 bases: TGTGCCAGTAACGGTCAGGGTGCAGATACGCAGTATTTT.

The chain joins TRBV7-9 to TRBJ1-4, with TRBD1 matching 8 bases. Germline V gives CDR1 SEHNR, CDR2 FQNEAQ (reference sequence). Trimming at V came to 3 bases and at J to 4 bases, leaving 7 bases not matched to a gene. This CDR3 is 16 amino acids long. Here the CDR3 reads CASSFGGTGRNEKLFF. The DNA of the CDR3 is TGTGCCAGCAGCTTTGGGGGGACAGGTCGTAATGAAAAACTGTTTTTT.

The rearrangement links TRBV7-9 to TRBJ2-1; TRBD2 aligns across 9 bases. The V gene end was trimmed by 3 bases and the J gene end by 12 bases; junction bases not matched to a gene: 9. CDR3 length: 14 amino acids. Germline V CDR1 and CDR2: SEHNR, FQNEAQ (reference sequence). The CDR3 DNA reads as TGTGCCAGCAGCTTTCGCGGGAGGGCCGGGCCGCAGTTCTTC. Translated, it gives CASSFRGRAGPQFF.

The V call is TRBV7-2, the J call TRBJ2-2, with a weak D call TRBD2 (7 bases). Germline values: CDR1 SGHTA, CDR2 FQGNSA. V gave up 4 bases and J gave up 2 bases, with 11 bases separating them. There are 15 residues in the CDR3. The CDR3: CASSWRGGNTGELFF. The CDR3 bases are TGTGCCAGCAGCTGGAGGGGGGGAAACACCGGGGAGCTGTTTTTT.

The rearrangement uses TRBV18 and TRBJ1-6; D is possibly TRBD1 (5 bases). The CDR3 length is 13 residues. CDR1 is KGHSH and CDR2 is LQKENI in the germline V gene. The V and J ends lost 6 bases and 6 bases respectively, with 9 bases between them. DNA for the CDR3: TGTGCCAGCTCCAAGACAGTTAATTCACCCCTCCACTTT. Protein sequence: CASSKTVNSPLHF.

V usage is TRBV28 and J usage is TRBJ2-1; 7 positions agree with TRBD2. J lost 8 bases, V lost 4 bases, and 8 bases had no gene match. The CDR3 sequence is 14 residues long. In germline, CDR1 is MDHEN, CDR2 SYDVKM. The CDR3 DNA reads as TGTGCCAGCAGTTATGCGGGAGAGGTCGATGAGCAGTTCTTC. It encodes CASSYAGEVDEQFF.

In DNA form, the CDR3 reads TGTGCCAGCCACATCAGGGGGCTCGGCAATCAGCCCCAGCATTTT. Translation gives CASHIRGLGNQPQHF. V gene TRBV19 combines with J gene TRBJ1-5; 8 nucleotides line up with TRBD1. The trim removed 9 bases at V and 2 bases at J, leaving 9 bases unmatched. CDR3 size: 15 residues. Germline V CDR1 and CDR2: LNHDA, SQIVND (reference sequence).